This T cell receptor beta chain is from a study of post-analysis software for immune sequencing data. Broader study findings: Higher frequency in patients than in controls was seen for roughly five TRBV segments, with TRBV5-6, TRBV5-1 and TRBV20-1 among them. Normalized Chao1 diversity in multiple sclerosis patients fell significantly below that of controls.

The TCR beta cDNA libraries carried unique molecular identifiers. TCRdb re-derived calls from the PCR reads in MiXCR, one entry per CDR3 protein. Of 550,000 to 700,000 distinct CDR3 sequences in the sample, 44% were seen once. Concerning this clonotype: The antigen is undetermined.

There are 14 residues in the CDR3. V gave up 0 bases and J gave up 6 bases; unmatched junction bases: 3. Germline V gives CDR1 MGHRA, CDR2 YSYEKL. The clonotype comes from a girl aged 10-17 years with multiple sclerosis. The chain links TRBV4-1 to TRBJ1-1; 8 nucleotides match TRBD1. The source material was blood. The CDR3 coding sequence is TGCGCCAGCAGCCAAGATTCGACAGGGGCTGAAGCTTTCTTT. Its protein is CASSQDSTGAEAFF.